Here is one TCR beta chain with its context. In the original analysis: Reference gene primer amplification in the assay estimated nucleated cell counts. Using immunoSEQ multiplex PCR, the repertoire was profiled, and TCRdb retains in-frame clones only, with some absent. V, J and clone size are taken as reported in that table, and D and trimming were inferred from the DNA itself. The sample lists 150,000 to 160,000 clones, 80% occurring once. This sample is drawn from a study of blood T cell repertoires in COVID-19. Study in general: The study drew acute and convalescent COVID-19 samples from the United States, Italy and Spain. Sample material is recorded as cDNA or gDNA derived from T cells, B-cell-depleted T cells, or PBMCs.

The TCR sequence derives from a man in his 60s with acute or convalescent COVID-19. Sequences were obtained from peripheral blood.

The CDR3 spells CASRSLRGVGSPLHF. The CDR3 DNA reads as TGTGCCAGCAGGTCCCTTCGGGGAGTAGGTTCACCCCTCCACTTT. The V gene is TRBV12-1, the J gene TRBJ1-6. TRBV12-1 is shown as a pseudogene. This CDR3 has 15 amino acids.